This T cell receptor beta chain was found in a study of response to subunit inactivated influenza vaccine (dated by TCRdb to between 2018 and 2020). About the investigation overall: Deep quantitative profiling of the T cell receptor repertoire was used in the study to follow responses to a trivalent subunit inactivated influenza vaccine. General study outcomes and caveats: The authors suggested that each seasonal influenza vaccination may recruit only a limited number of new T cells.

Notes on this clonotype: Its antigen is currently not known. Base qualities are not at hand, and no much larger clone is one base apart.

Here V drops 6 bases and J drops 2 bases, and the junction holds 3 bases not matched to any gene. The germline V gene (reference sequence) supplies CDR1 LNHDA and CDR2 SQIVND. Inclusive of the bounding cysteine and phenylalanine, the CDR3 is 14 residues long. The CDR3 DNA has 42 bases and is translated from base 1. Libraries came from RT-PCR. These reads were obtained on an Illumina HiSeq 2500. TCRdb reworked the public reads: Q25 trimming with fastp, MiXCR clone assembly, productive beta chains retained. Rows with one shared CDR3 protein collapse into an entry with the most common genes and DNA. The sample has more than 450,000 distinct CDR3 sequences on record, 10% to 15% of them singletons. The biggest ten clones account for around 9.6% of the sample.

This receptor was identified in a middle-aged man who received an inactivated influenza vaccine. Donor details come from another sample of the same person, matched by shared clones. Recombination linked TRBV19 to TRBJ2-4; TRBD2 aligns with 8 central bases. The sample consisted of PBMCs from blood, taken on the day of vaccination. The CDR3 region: CASSAGGTKNIQYF. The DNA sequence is TGTGCCAGTAGCGCGGGGGGTACCAAAAACATTCAGTACTTC.